These 25 T cell receptor beta chains were all obtained from the same sample, sequenced in a study of cytotoxic CD8 clonotypes in ibrutinib-treated CLL. The data were produced by immunoSEQ multiplex PCR, yet TCRdb's version contains in-frame clones alone and is incomplete. Among a few hundred thousand clones listed, roughly 71% were seen once. The input for sequencing was PBMCs, taken after 36 months of ibrutinib treatment. Receptors originate from a human donor with chronic lymphocytic leukemia.

The chain couples TRBV19 to TRBJ2-1; D is perhaps TRBD2 (6 bases). This CDR3 has 14 amino acids. V was trimmed by 6 bases and J by 0 bases, leaving 9 bases between them. Germline V lookup: CDR1 LNHDA, CDR2 SQIVND (reference sequence). The CDR3 DNA sequence: TGTGCCAGTAGACGGGGAGGCTCCTACAATGAGCAGTTCTTC. Translating it yields CASRRGGSYNEQFF.

This clone occurred a few times. CDR3 DNA: TGTGCCAGCGGCCGGACAGGAATGAACACTGAAGCTTTCTTT. Residues: CASGRTGMNTEAFF. This chain connects TRBV7-8 to TRBJ1-1; TRBD1 matches at 7 bases. This CDR3 is 14 amino acids long. In germline, CDR1 is SGHVS, CDR2 FQNEAQ. V was pared by 8 bases and J by 0 bases, with 6 bases of the junction left unmatched. The entire variable domain, with the rest obtained from reference TRBV7-8 and TRBJ1-1, is as follows: GAGVSQSPRYKVAKRGQDVALRCDPISGHVSLFWYQQALGQGPEFLTYFQNEAQLDKSGLPSDRFFAERPEGSVSTLKIQRTQQEDSAVYLCASGRTGMNTEAFFGQGTRLTVV.

The gene calls are TRBV15 and TRBJ2-5; D is uncertain. Trimming pared 3 bases from V and 5 bases from J, leaving 13 bases between. The CDR3 extends over 14 amino acids. Germline V lookup: CDR1 LNHNV, CDR2 YYDKDF (reference sequence). CDR3 region: CATSRDGVGETQYF. In nucleotides, the CDR3 is TGTGCCACCAGCAGGGATGGGGTCGGGGAGACCCAGTACTTC. The variable domain in full, with the rest retrieved from reference TRBV15 and TRBJ2-5, is DAMVIQNPRYQVTQFGKPVTLSCSQTLNHNVMYWYQQKSSQAPKLLFHYYDKDFNNEADTPDNFQSRRPNTSFCFLDIRSPGLGDTAMYLCATSRDGVGETQYFGPGTRLLVL.

V usage is TRBV9 and J usage is TRBJ2-2, with D hard to call. The CDR3 runs 13 residues. V was shortened by 3 bases and J by 7 bases, with 10 bases between the two germline ends. Germline values: CDR1 SGDLS, CDR2 YYNGEE. The CDR3 bases are TGTGCCAGCAGCGAAAGGGTTAACGGGGAGCTGTTTTTT. It encodes CASSERVNGELFF.

Notes on this clone: Mismatch with germline at one junction end may stem from a read error. J is TRBJ2-5 and V is TRBV7-6; the match to TRBD2 covers 8 bases. The CDR3 contains 12 residues. Germline CDR1 reads SGHVS; CDR2 reads FNYEAQ. CDR3 DNA sequence: TGTGCCAGCAGCTTAGTCGAGCGGGAGATGGACTTC. Protein sequence: CASSLVEREMDF.

This clone was counted only a few times. The rearrangement links TRBV6-5 to TRBJ1-6; the D is unclear. The length of the CDR3 is 16 residues. The germline CDR1 and CDR2 sequences are MNHEY and SVGAGI. Trimming left V 2 bases short and J 0 bases short, with 8 bases between. The CDR3 is CASSYHLRSYNSPLHF. For the CDR3, the DNA is TGTGCCAGCAGTTACCATCTGCGCTCCTATAATTCACCCCTCCACTTT.

The chain is built from TRBV7-9 and TRBJ2-7; D remains unclear. V was trimmed by 5 bases and J by 3 bases, leaving 11 bases between them. This CDR3 region has 13 residues. Germline CDR1 reads SEHNR; CDR2 reads FQNEAQ (reference sequence). This CDR3 reads CASSPDENYEQYF. The DNA for the CDR3 is TGTGCCAGCAGCCCGGACGAGAACTACGAGCAGTACTTC.

The V gene is TRBV19, the J gene TRBJ2-3; D remains unclear. CDR1 LNHDA and CDR2 SQIVND come from the germline V gene (reference sequence). The V gene lost 5 bases and the J gene lost 4 bases, with 10 bases spanning the gap. The CDR3 contains 13 residues. The DNA for the CDR3 is TGTGCCAGTAGTCCTCGTAGTCCAGATACGCAGTATTTT. Translation: CASSPRSPDTQYF. Full variable domain (missing parts from reference TRBV19 and TRBJ2-3): DGGITQSPKYLFRKEGQNVTLSCEQNLNHDAMYWYRQDPGQGLRLIYYSQIVNDFQKGDIAEGYSVSREKKESFPLTVTSAQKNPTAFYLCASSPRSPDTQYFGPGTRLTVL.

The chain combines TRBV29-1 with TRBJ1-1, with 7 bases lining up with TRBD1. The germline gives CDR1 SQVTM, CDR2 ANQGSEA. This CDR3 is built from 13 residues. V trimming: 6 bases; J trimming: 1 base; junction bases outside the gene matches: 5. CDR3 protein: CSVAGTANTEAFF. CDR3 sequence (DNA): TGCAGCGTCGCCGGGACAGCGAACACTGAAGCTTTCTTT.

The chain has TRBV27 and TRBJ2-3; D call uncertain. The CDR3 has 16 residues. V gave up 7 bases and J gave up 4 bases, with 21 bases separating them. Germline V lookup: CDR1 MNHEY, CDR2 SMNVEV (reference sequence). In nucleotides, the CDR3 is TGTGCCAGCAATGCAAAAAGGACCTCACGAGCAGATACGCAGTATTTT. It encodes CASNAKRTSRADTQYF.

This clone has only a few counts. The chain employs TRBV29-1 and TRBJ2-7; 7 bases line up with TRBD1. The V gene's germline CDR1 is SQVTM and CDR2 ANQGSEA. V dropped 0 bases and J dropped 9; count of bases not matched to a gene: 5. The CDR3 extends over 12 amino acids. In DNA, the CDR3 is TGCAGCGTTGAAGATGGACAGGTCGCGCAGTACTTC. It specifies CSVEDGQVAQYF.

This clone showed up just once. This chain links TRBV28 with TRBJ2-7; 10 bases agree with TRBD2. Germline CDR1 and CDR2: MDHEN and SYDVKM. CDR3 length: 16 amino acids. The V gene end was trimmed by 5 bases and the J gene end by 2 bases; junction bases not matched to a gene: 9. CDR3 sequence reads: CASSATGTSDPYEQYF. In DNA form, the CDR3 reads TGTGCCAGCAGTGCAACAGGGACTAGCGATCCCTACGAGCAGTACTTC. Full variable domain (rest looked up from reference TRBV28 and TRBJ2-7): DVKVTQSSRYLVKRTGEKVFLECVQDMDHENMFWYRQDPGLGLRLIYFSYDVKMKEKGDIPEGYSVSREKKERFSLILESASTNQTSMYLCASSATGTSDPYEQYFGPGTRLTVT.

V usage is TRBV18 and J usage is TRBJ2-1; no clear D. Germline V gene lookup returns CDR1 KGHSH and CDR2 LQKENI. Trimming stripped 0 bases from V and 2 bases from J, with 8 bases between. CDR3 size: 15 residues. The CDR3 bases are TGTGCCAGCTCACCACCATCAGCGACCTACAATGAGCAGTTCTTC. Residues: CASSPPSATYNEQFF.

This chain connects TRBV29-1 to TRBJ2-2, with a possible D match to TRBD1 (5 bases). The germline CDR1 and CDR2 sequences are SQVTM and ANQGSEA. The V gene lost 6 bases and the J gene lost 6 bases, with 14 bases spanning the gap. The CDR3 length is 13 residues. For the CDR3, the DNA is TGCAGCGTCGTGAAGCAGGGTCCCGGGGAGCTGTTTTTT. It encodes CSVVKQGPGELFF.

This clone was counted between two and nine times. V and J are TRBV2 and TRBJ1-6, with unresolved D. The CDR3 length is 11 residues. Germline V gene sequence: CDR1 SNHLY, CDR2 FYNNEI. With 8 bases removed from V and 14 bases from J, the gap between germline ends came to 13 bases. CDR3 nucleotide sequence: TGTGCCAGCGGCCGCACTTTCACCCTCCACTTT. It yields the protein CASGRTFTLHF.

CDR3 protein: CASSLSTASTEAFF. The CDR3, as DNA: TGTGCCAGCAGCTTATCCACGGCGAGCACTGAAGCTTTCTTT. The rearrangement joins TRBV11-2 to TRBJ1-1; D not certain. V lost 2 bases, J lost 4 bases, and 11 bases lay in between. Germline V gene data show CDR1 as SGHAT and CDR2 as FQNNGV. This CDR3 is 14 amino acids long.

This clone was seen a handful of times. The V call is TRBV15, the J call TRBJ2-6; D call uncertain. Germline CDR1 and CDR2: LNHNV and YYDKDF (reference sequence). The CDR3 contains 14 residues. Between the trimmed V and J ends, which lost 4 bases and 1 base, there was a span of 5 bases. CDR3 residues: CATSKESGANVLTF. The CDR3 nucleotides read TGTGCCACCAGCAAGGAGTCTGGGGCCAACGTCCTGACTTTC. The variable domain in full, completed from reference TRBV15 and TRBJ2-6, reads DAMVIQNPRYQVTQFGKPVTLSCSQTLNHNVMYWYQQKSSQAPKLLFHYYDKDFNNEADTPDNFQSRRPNTSFCFLDIRSPGLGDTAMYLCATSKESGANVLTFGAGSRLTVL.

About this clone itself: Within the sample, other DNA sequences also encode this same CDR3. V gene TRBV28 combines with J gene TRBJ1-2; D gene unclear. Trimming shortened V by 6 bases and J by 8 bases, and 13 bases separated the two germline ends. The length of the CDR3 is 12 residues. CDR1 is MDHEN and CDR2 is SYDVKM in the germline V gene. DNA of the CDR3: TGTGCCAGCAGCTCCGGTGGAGGGGGCTACACCTTC. Protein sequence: CASSSGGGGYTF.

The rearrangement joins TRBV18 to TRBJ1-2, with TRBD1 matching over 10 bases. Germline V CDR1 and CDR2: KGHSH, LQKENI. There are 14 residues in the CDR3. The V gene end was trimmed by 6 bases and the J gene end by 6 bases; junction bases not matched to a gene: 7. CDR3 coding DNA: TGTGCCAGCTCTATACTCGGACAGGGGGATGGCTACACCTTC. The encoded protein is CASSILGQGDGYTF.

This clone turned up a few times. In DNA form, the CDR3 reads TGTGCCAGCGGACAGGGGGAGACCCAGTACTTC. Amino acids: CASGQGETQYF. The chain recombines TRBV2 with TRBJ2-5, with 9 positions matching TRBD1. The V segment lost 8 bases and the J segment 5 bases; nucleotides outside the gene matches: 0. CDR1 and CDR2 (germline): SNHLY, FYNNEI. The CDR3 spans 11 residues.

The chain carries TRBV9 and TRBJ1-1; D not resolved. The V end was cut by 5 bases, the J end by 3 bases, with 11 bases between. Germline V CDR1 and CDR2: SGDLS, YYNGEE. CDR3 length: 13 residues. CDR3 DNA sequence: TGTGCCAGCAGTACGACGTTGTACACTGAAGCTTTCTTT. Protein product: CASSTTLYTEAFF. Supplemented by reference TRBV9 and TRBJ1-1, the full variable domain reads DSGVTQTPKHLITATGQRVTLRCSPRSGDLSVYWYQQSLDQGLQFLIQYYNGEERAKGNILERFSAQQFPDLHSELNLSSLELGDSALYFCASSTTLYTEAFFGQGTRLTVV.

The rearrangement links TRBV1 to TRBJ1-2. TRBV1 is a pseudogene segment. The CDR3 totals 15 residues. CDR3 sequence: CTSSQGRGDLYGYTF. CDR3 bases: TGCACCAGCAGCCAAGGGAGAGGGGATCTCTATGGCTACACCTTC.

This chain connects TRBV6-5 to TRBJ2-3; the D gene is possibly TRBD1 (6 bases). The CDR3 contains 16 residues. The V gene's germline CDR1 is MNHEY and CDR2 SVGAGI. V lost 0 bases and J 4 bases, leaving 14 bases between the germline ends. The CDR3 reads CASSYSWDTVSDTQYF. CDR3 DNA sequence: TGTGCCAGCAGTTACTCTTGGGACACAGTTTCAGATACGCAGTATTTT.

The gene calls are TRBV29-1 and TRBJ1-2; TRBD1 agrees at 9 bases. This CDR3 contains 13 residues. Germline CDR1 is SQVTM and CDR2 is ANQGSEA. The V gene end was trimmed by 5 bases and the J gene end by 6 bases; junction bases not matched to a gene: 7. The CDR3 sequence: CSVTGGHLNGYTF. The DNA of the CDR3 is TGCAGCGTTACAGGGGGCCATCTCAATGGCTACACCTTC.

The CDR3: CASSEGTATNEKLFF. CDR3 sequence (DNA): TGTGCCAGCAGCGAGGGGACAGCAACTAATGAAAAACTGTTTTTT. V is TRBV9 and J is TRBJ1-4; 7 bases line up with TRBD1. This CDR3 is built from 15 residues. J was trimmed by 0 bases and V by 3 bases; bases with no gene match: 2. Looked up from germline, CDR1 is SGDLS and CDR2 is YYNGEE.